This entry lists 10 T cell receptor beta chains sequenced from one sample in a study of blood T cell repertoires in COVID-19. Clones were read by immunoSEQ multiplex PCR, and TCRdb kept only the in-frame ones, dropping some. The sample has fewer than 250,000 clones; more than 70% are singletons. The source material was peripheral blood. The receptors were gathered from a woman of 80 years or more with COVID-19, enrolled during active disease.

The chain joins TRBV2 to TRBJ2-5; TRBD2 aligns across 11 bases. The CDR3 spans 17 residues. Germline V gene lookup returns CDR1 SNHLY and CDR2 FYNNEI. With V trimmed by 0 bases and J by 4 bases, 7 bases remained unmatched. This CDR3 is CASSEASLAGGRETQYF. CDR3 DNA sequence: TGTGCCAGCAGTGAAGCGTCTCTAGCGGGGGGTCGAGAGACCCAGTACTTC.

This chain joins TRBV19 and TRBJ1-2; TRBD1 might be the D (5 bases). Germline lookup yields CDR1 LNHDA and CDR2 SQIVND (reference sequence). V was clipped by 6 bases and J by 3 bases, with 11 bases between them. CDR3 length equals 13 residues. CDR3 DNA: TGTGCCAGTAGCCCGCGGGGGGACTATGGCTACACCTTC. Its translation is CASSPRGDYGYTF.

The chain links TRBV6-5 to TRBJ2-7, with 9 bases lining up with TRBD1. CDR1 is MNHEY and CDR2 is SVGAGI in the germline V gene. V lost 5 bases to trimming and J lost 3 bases; unmatched junction nucleotides: 8. The CDR3 totals 15 residues. The CDR3 sequence: CASSKAGTGNYEQYF. CDR3 DNA: TGTGCCAGCAGTAAGGCCGGGACAGGGAACTACGAGCAGTACTTC.

The rearrangement uses TRBV7-3 and TRBJ2-3; D perhaps matches TRBD2 (6 bases). The CDR3 is 14 residues long. Germline CDR1 SGHTA, CDR2 FQGTGA. V lost 5 bases and J lost 6, with 15 bases in between. The CDR3 reads CASSVSGERDTQYF. As DNA, the CDR3 is TGTGCCAGCAGCGTTTCGGGGGAGAGGGATACGCAGTATTTT.

The chain joins TRBV28 to TRBJ1-1; no clear D. CDR3 length: 15 amino acids. Looked up from germline, CDR1 is MDHEN and CDR2 is SYDVKM. The V end lost 2 bases, the J end lost 11 bases, and 21 bases lay between the germline ends. This CDR3 reads CASSLGTAGPWEAFF. CDR3 in DNA: TGTGCCAGCAGTTTAGGTACGGCTGGACCCTGGGAGGCTTTCTTT.

The rearrangement joins TRBV19 to TRBJ1-5; D not certain. CDR3 size: 16 residues. CDR1 is LNHDA and CDR2 is SQIVND in the germline V gene (reference sequence). Trimming took off 7 bases at V and 6 bases at J, with 22 bases between the two ends. The chain's CDR3 is CASTPTTDYSRQPQHF. DNA for the CDR3: TGTGCCAGTACCCCCACGACCGATTACAGTCGTCAGCCCCAGCATTTT.

The chain has TRBV19 and TRBJ2-1; tentative D call: TRBD2 (5 bases). The CDR3 has 14 amino acids. V lost 1 base and J lost 6, with 10 bases in between. Germline V gives CDR1 LNHDA, CDR2 SQIVND (reference sequence). DNA for the CDR3: TGTGCCAGTAGTATAGGCGGGCTTTTCAATGAGCAGTTCTTC. Translating gives CASSIGGLFNEQFF. Full variable domain (missing parts from reference TRBV19 and TRBJ2-1): DGGITQSPKYLFRKEGQNVTLSCEQNLNHDAMYWYRQDPGQGLRLIYYSQIVNDFQKGDIAEGYSVSREKKESFPLTVTSAQKNPTAFYLCASSIGGLFNEQFFGPGTRLTVL.

V usage is TRBV28 and J usage is TRBJ2-7, with 10 nucleotides matching TRBD1. Trimming at V came to 5 bases and at J to 0 bases, leaving 4 bases not matched to a gene. Per the germline V gene, CDR1 is MDHEN and CDR2 is SYDVKM. The CDR3 runs 15 residues. The CDR3 here is CASSTTGGSSYEQYV. CDR3 DNA: TGTGCCAGCAGTACGACAGGGGGCAGCTCCTACGAGCAGTACGTC.

The rearrangement links TRBV10-3 to TRBJ1-4; D remains unclear. From germline, CDR1 is ENHRY and CDR2 SYGVKD. The length of the CDR3 is 13 residues. V gave up 2 bases and J gave up 5 bases, with 6 bases separating them. The CDR3, as DNA: TGTGCCATCAGTGAGCCGTTGAATGAAAAACTGTTTTTT. It yields the protein CAISEPLNEKLFF.

The CDR3 region has the DNA TGTGCCAGTAGTCTTAGACAGGGTGGTACAGATACGCAGTATTTT. It is translated as CASSLRQGGTDTQYF. The chain carries TRBV19 and TRBJ2-3, with 7 bases that match TRBD1. CDR1 is LNHDA, CDR2 SQIVND, per germline (reference sequence). J lost 3 bases, V lost 5 bases, and 8 bases had no gene match. The CDR3 runs to 15 residues.